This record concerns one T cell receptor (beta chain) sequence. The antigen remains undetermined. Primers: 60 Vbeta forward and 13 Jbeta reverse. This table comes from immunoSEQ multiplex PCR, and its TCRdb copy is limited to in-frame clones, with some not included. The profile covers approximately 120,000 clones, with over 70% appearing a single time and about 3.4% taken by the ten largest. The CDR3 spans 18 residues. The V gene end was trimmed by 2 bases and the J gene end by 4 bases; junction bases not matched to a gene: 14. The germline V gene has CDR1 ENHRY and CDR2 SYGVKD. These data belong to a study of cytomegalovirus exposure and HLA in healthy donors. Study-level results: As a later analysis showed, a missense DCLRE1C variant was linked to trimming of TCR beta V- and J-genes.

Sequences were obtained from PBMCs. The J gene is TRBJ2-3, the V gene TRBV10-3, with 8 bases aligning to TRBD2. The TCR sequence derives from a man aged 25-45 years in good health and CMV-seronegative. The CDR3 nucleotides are TGTGCCATCAGTGAGCCGAGCCTGGGAGGGACTAGAGCAGATACGCAGTATTTT. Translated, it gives CAISEPSLGGTRADTQYF.